One sample yielded the 29 T cell receptor beta chains listed below, sequenced in a study of immune evolution from preneoplasia to lung adenocarcinoma. The method was immunoSEQ multiplex PCR; TCRdb's version includes in-frame clones alone and lacks a portion of them. Of more than 25,000 clones in the sample, around 70% were seen once. Sequencing was done on a sample of FFPE invasive lung adenocarcinoma tissue. Source of these receptors: a person aged 55 to 75 with invasive lung adenocarcinoma. Some clones in this sample may be carry-over from other donors' samples.

V gene TRBV28 combines with J gene TRBJ1-4, with 8 bases lining up with TRBD1. Losses at the gene ends were 5 bases for V and 5 bases for J; bases not matched to a gene: 4. This CDR3 is built from 14 residues. Germline loops: CDR1 MDHEN, CDR2 SYDVKM. The CDR3 protein is CASSRTGKNEKLFF. In DNA form, the CDR3 reads TGTGCCAGCAGTAGGACAGGGAAAAATGAAAAACTGTTTTTT.

The chain has TRBV6-4 and TRBJ1-1; 7 nucleotides line up with TRBD1. Trimming removed 7 bases from V and 1 base from J; junction bases left unmatched: 6. The CDR3 runs to 14 residues. From germline, CDR1 is MRHNA and CDR2 SNTAGT. The CDR3: CASKQGEANTEAFF. CDR3 bases: TGTGCCAGCAAGCAGGGGGAGGCGAACACTGAAGCTTTCTTT.

The chain links TRBV7-2 to TRBJ1-1; D remains unclear. V was clipped by 1 base and J by 5 bases, with 5 bases between them. Germline CDR1 and CDR2: SGHTA and FQGNSA. The CDR3 covers 12 residues. The CDR3 is CASSLGRTEAFF. The DNA for the CDR3 is TGTGCCAGCAGCTTAGGCCGAACTGAAGCTTTCTTT.

The chain is built from TRBV5-4 and TRBJ2-1, with 13 bases lining up with TRBD2. This CDR3 region has 16 residues. The junction had 5 bases not matched to a gene; V was cut back by 1 base and J by 7 bases. Per germline, CDR1 SGHNT and CDR2 YYREEE (reference sequence). The CDR3 DNA reads TGTGCCAGCAGCTTGCCACTAGCGGGAGGGCTTAATGAGCAGTTCTTC. This sequence encodes CASSLPLAGGLNEQFF.

The chain employs TRBV28 and TRBJ2-5; D is tentatively TRBD1 or TRBD2 (6 bases each). Per the germline V gene, CDR1 is MDHEN and CDR2 is SYDVKM. Trimming took off 4 bases at V and 5 bases at J, with 14 bases between the two ends. This CDR3 comprises 14 residues. The CDR3 DNA sequence: TGTGCCAGCAGTTACCGCAGGGGACTCGAGACCCAGTACTTC. This gives the protein CASSYRRGLETQYF.

V usage is TRBV7-2 and J usage is TRBJ2-5; 11 bases line up with TRBD2. This CDR3 region has 14 residues. Looked up from germline, CDR1 is SGHTA and CDR2 is FQGNSA. V lost 1 base to trimming and J lost 7 bases; unmatched junction nucleotides: 2. The CDR3: CASSLGSGGGTQYF. As DNA, the CDR3 is TGTGCCAGCAGCTTAGGTAGCGGGGGGGGGACCCAGTACTTC.

J is TRBJ1-1 and V is TRBV5-1; D is uncertain. CDR1 is SGHRS, CDR2 YFSETQ, per germline. This CDR3 comprises 15 residues. Trimming removed 0 bases from V and 4 bases from J, with 13 bases in between. The CDR3 DNA reads TGCGCCAGCAGCTTGGCGGAGGAGGAGGGCACTGAAGCTTTCTTT. The encoded protein is CASSLAEEEGTEAFF.

This clone was recorded a few times. This sequence joins TRBV5-1 and TRBJ1-4; D remains unclear. Germline V lookup: CDR1 SGHRS, CDR2 YFSETQ. CDR3 size: 14 residues. V was shortened by 1 base and J by 1 base, with 5 bases between the two germline ends. The DNA of the CDR3 is TGCGCCAGCAGCTTGTTAGGAACTAATGAAAAACTGTTTTTT. The encoded protein is CASSLLGTNEKLFF.

The chain joins TRBV5-6 to TRBJ2-4, with D uncertain. Germline CDR1 reads SGHDT; CDR2 reads YYEEEE. There are 14 residues in the CDR3. V dropped 2 bases and J dropped 0 bases, with 6 bases sitting between them. In DNA form, the CDR3 reads TGTGCCAGCAGCTTTAGACTAGCCAAAAACATTCAGTACTTC. It yields the protein CASSFRLAKNIQYF.

V gene TRBV11-3 combines with J gene TRBJ2-2; TRBD1 might be the D (5 bases). The CDR3 spans 14 residues. Per germline, CDR1 SGHNT and CDR2 YENEEA. V lost 5 bases, J lost 0 bases, and 7 bases lay in between. CDR3: CASSLTANTGELFF. As DNA, the CDR3 is TGTGCCAGCAGCCTGACAGCGAACACCGGGGAGCTGTTTTTT.

The rearrangement uses TRBV9 and TRBJ1-4, with 7 bases fitting TRBD1. Germline CDR1 is SGDLS and CDR2 is YYNGEE. The V segment lost 0 bases and the J segment 8 bases; nucleotides outside the gene matches: 16. This CDR3 spans 18 amino acids. CDR3 loop: CASSVGTGPGGRGEKLFF. The CDR3 DNA sequence: TGTGCCAGCAGCGTAGGGACAGGCCCCGGGGGTAGGGGCGAAAAACTGTTTTTT.

This chain uses TRBV6-6 with TRBJ1-1; 8 bases line up with TRBD1. There are 14 residues in the CDR3. Looked up from germline, CDR1 is MNHNY and CDR2 is SVGAGI (reference sequence). The V segment lost 5 bases and the J segment 4 bases; nucleotides outside the gene matches: 6. The chain's CDR3 is CASSKWTGTTEAFF. The DNA of the CDR3 is TGTGCCAGCAGTAAGTGGACAGGGACCACTGAAGCTTTCTTT.

The chain combines TRBV7-3 with TRBJ2-1; TRBD1 aligns across 9 bases. The V gene end was trimmed by 2 bases and the J gene end by 4 bases; junction bases not matched to a gene: 6. Germline V gene sequence: CDR1 SGHTA, CDR2 FQGTGA. This CDR3 is 16 amino acids long. The CDR3 nucleotides read TGTGCCAGCAGCTTATTCGGGACAGGGTTATACAATGAGCAGTTCTTC. Translation gives CASSLFGTGLYNEQFF.

V is TRBV4-1 and J is TRBJ2-1; the match to TRBD2 covers 8 bases. The germline V gene has CDR1 MGHRA and CDR2 YSYEKL. This CDR3 spans 16 amino acids. The V gene end was trimmed by 1 base and the J gene end by 9 bases; junction bases not matched to a gene: 11. The CDR3 sequence is CASSQAAGTSIPEQFF. As DNA, the CDR3 is TGCGCCAGCAGCCAAGCAGCCGGGACTAGTATTCCTGAGCAGTTCTTC.

The chain couples TRBV6-6 to TRBJ1-5, with D possibly TRBD1 on 6 matching bases. The CDR3 is 15 residues long. Germline CDR1 MNHNY, CDR2 SVGAGI (reference sequence). The ends were cut back, 5 bases at V and 4 bases at J, with 15 bases in the middle. The CDR3 spells CASSPPNTGNQPQHF. In DNA, the CDR3 is TGTGCCAGCAGTCCCCCGAATACAGGGAATCAGCCCCAGCATTTT.

The chain links TRBV11-3 to TRBJ2-1; 14 bases line up with TRBD2. The junction had 6 bases not matched to a gene; V was cut back by 5 bases and J by 3 bases. Germline assignment: CDR1 SGHNT and CDR2 YENEEA. The length of the CDR3 is 17 residues. The CDR3 coding sequence is TGTGCCAGCAGCCCGCCGGGACTAGCGGGAGTCTACAATGAGCAGTTCTTC. The encoded protein is CASSPPGLAGVYNEQFF.

The rearrangement uses TRBV18 and TRBJ1-4; D uncertain. Germline lookup yields CDR1 KGHSH and CDR2 LQKENI. V was shortened by 2 bases and J by 7 bases, with 8 bases between the two germline ends. The CDR3 loop spans 13 amino acids. CDR3 residues: CASSPGGIEKLFF. The CDR3, as DNA: TGTGCCAGCTCACCAGGTGGAATTGAAAAACTGTTTTTT.

This clone occurred a few times. The V call is TRBV5-1, the J call TRBJ2-7; a weak D match, TRBD1 (6 bases). CDR3 length equals 13 residues. The ends were cut back, 4 bases at V and 4 bases at J, with 12 bases in the middle. Germline V CDR1 and CDR2: SGHRS, YFSETQ. The CDR3 DNA sequence: TGCGCCAGCAGCAGGGGGAGTGGGTACGAGCAGTACTTC. Translating it yields CASSRGSGYEQYF.

The chain joins TRBV28 to TRBJ1-5; D remains unclear. The CDR3 length is 12 residues. Germline CDR1 MDHEN, CDR2 SYDVKM. Between the trimmed V and J ends, which lost 6 bases and 0 bases, there was a span of 3 bases. The CDR3: CASRGSNQPQHF. The CDR3 coding sequence is TGTGCCAGCAGGGGTAGCAATCAGCCCCAGCATTTT.

The V gene is TRBV18, the J gene TRBJ2-3; the match to TRBD2 covers 8 bases. Per the germline V gene, CDR1 is KGHSH and CDR2 is LQKENI. With V trimmed by 5 bases and J by 4 bases, 5 bases remained unmatched. The CDR3 has 14 residues. This chain's CDR3 is CASSYSGSPDTQYF. CDR3 coding DNA: TGTGCCAGCTCATACAGCGGGAGCCCAGATACGCAGTATTTT.

The chain couples TRBV25-1 to TRBJ2-1, with a weak D call TRBD1 (5 bases). The CDR3 consists of 12 residues. The V end lost 7 bases, the J end lost 4 bases, and 8 bases lay between the germline ends. The germline V gene has CDR1 MGHDK and CDR2 SYGVNS. DNA for the CDR3: TGTGCCAGCAATCAGGGTTACAATGAGCAGTTCTTC. It specifies CASNQGYNEQFF.

The V call is TRBV7-6, the J call TRBJ2-3; D uncertain. This CDR3 region has 16 residues. With 1 base removed from V and 0 bases from J, the gap between germline ends came to 11 bases. Germline V gene lookup returns CDR1 SGHVS and CDR2 FNYEAQ. Here the CDR3 reads CASSLEKGVSTDTQYF. Written as DNA, the CDR3 is TGTGCCAGCAGCTTAGAGAAGGGCGTCAGCACAGATACGCAGTATTTT.

This clone was picked up one time. The chain joins TRBV11-2 to TRBJ2-6; D not certain. Germline assignment: CDR1 SGHAT and CDR2 FQNNGV. V was pared by 2 bases and J by 0 bases, with 14 bases between. There are 18 residues in the CDR3. CDR3 bases: TGTGCCAGCAGCTTAAAAGGGCACAGTCTCTCTGGGGCCAACGTCCTGACTTTC. It translates to CASSLKGHSLSGANVLTF.

The chain joins TRBV6-1 to TRBJ2-3; tentative D call: TRBD1 (6 bases). V was trimmed by 6 bases and J by 6 bases, leaving 16 bases between them. Germline V gene data show CDR1 as MNHNS and CDR2 as SASEGT. CDR3 length equals 14 residues. The CDR3 sequence: CASSRTDPPDTQYF. CDR3 coding DNA: TGTGCCAGCAGCCGGACAGATCCCCCCGATACGCAGTATTTT.

The V gene is TRBV28, the J gene TRBJ2-2; 10 bases are shared with TRBD1. Germline trimming cut 4 bases from V and 6 bases from J; bases unmatched to any gene: 11. This CDR3 contains 17 residues. CDR1 and CDR2 (germline): MDHEN, SYDVKM. The CDR3 here is CASSSSGTGETPGELFF. CDR3 in DNA: TGTGCCAGCAGTTCATCCGGGACAGGGGAAACGCCCGGGGAGCTGTTTTTT.

The rearrangement links TRBV11-3 to TRBJ2-3; 9 nucleotides match TRBD2. The V and J ends lost 4 bases and 6 bases, in that order; junction bases with no gene match: 2. The CDR3 covers 13 residues. CDR1 is SGHNT, CDR2 YENEEA, per germline. CDR3 nucleotide sequence: TGTGCCAGCAGCTGGAGCGGGGGGGATACGCAGTATTTT. Its protein is CASSWSGGDTQYF.

This chain joins TRBV6-1 and TRBJ2-7, with D possibly TRBD2 on 7 matching bases. The CDR3 length is 15 residues. Per germline, CDR1 MNHNS and CDR2 SASEGT. The germline V and J ends were trimmed by 0 bases and 3 bases, with 12 bases remaining between them. CDR3: CASSEATGGRYEQYF. CDR3 DNA: TGTGCCAGCAGTGAAGCGACCGGGGGGCGCTACGAGCAGTACTTC.

This clone was seen only a few times. The rearrangement uses TRBV6-5 and TRBJ1-4, with 9 bases identical to TRBD1. Trimming removed 2 bases from V and 7 bases from J; junction bases left unmatched: 8. The CDR3 is made up of 16 amino acids. Germline V gene lookup returns CDR1 MNHEY and CDR2 SVGAGI. In nucleotides, the CDR3 is TGTGCCAGCAGTTACATATCGGGACAGGGAGGTGAAAAACTGTTTTTT. Protein sequence: CASSYISGQGGEKLFF.

This sequence joins TRBV29-1 and TRBJ2-1; TRBD2 matches 8 bases. The CDR3 spans 13 residues. The V segment lost 4 bases and the J segment 7 bases; nucleotides outside the gene matches: 6. In germline, CDR1 is SQVTM, CDR2 ANQGSEA. This CDR3 is CSVAGGPGNEQFF. DNA for the CDR3: TGCAGCGTTGCGGGAGGGCCTGGGAATGAGCAGTTCTTC.